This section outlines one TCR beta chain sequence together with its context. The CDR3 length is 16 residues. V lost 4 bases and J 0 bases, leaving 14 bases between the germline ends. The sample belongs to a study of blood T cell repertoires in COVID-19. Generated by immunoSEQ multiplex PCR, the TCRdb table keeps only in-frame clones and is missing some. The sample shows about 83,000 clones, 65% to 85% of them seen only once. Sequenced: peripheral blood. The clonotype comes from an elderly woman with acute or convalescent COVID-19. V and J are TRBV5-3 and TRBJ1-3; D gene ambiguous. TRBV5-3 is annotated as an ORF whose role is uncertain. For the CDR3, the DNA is TGTGCCAGAAGCACCCTCGTGCGGGACTCTGGAAACACCATATATTTT. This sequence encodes CARSTLVRDSGNTIYF.